This is a list of T cell receptor beta chains from one sample in a study of blood T cell repertoires in COVID-19. Profiled with immunoSEQ multiplex PCR; TCRdb holds only in-frame clones, not every one. The sample consists of over 300,000 clones, around 80% of them appearing once. Sequenced input: peripheral blood. The source of these receptors is a woman aged 45 to 65 with acute or convalescent COVID-19. CDR3s include the opening cysteine and the closing phenylalanine or tryptophan. Each record gives: V gene, clone size, D gene, J gene, CDR3 DNA, CDR3 protein. The D gene is left open where the match is weak. The listing skips clone size in some rows; elsewhere it reads once, few, many or a size class.

v_gene: TRBV19; abundance: once; d_gene: -; j_gene: TRBJ1-1; CDR3nt: TGTGCCAGTAGTATTGAGCGGAAAGCTTTCTTT; CDR3aa: CASSIERKAFF
v_gene: TRBV3-1/TRBV3-2; abundance: -; d_gene: -; j_gene: TRBJ2-7; CDR3nt: TGTGCCAGCAGCTACAACTACGAGCAGTACTTC; CDR3aa: CASSYNYEQYF
v_gene: TRBV2; abundance: -; d_gene: TRBD1; j_gene: TRBJ1-2; CDR3nt: TGTGCCAGCGGACAGGGAGACTATGGCTACACCTTC; CDR3aa: CASGQGDYGYTF
v_gene: TRBV2; abundance: -; d_gene: TRBD2; j_gene: TRBJ2-3; CDR3nt: TGTGCCAGCAGTCAAAGCGGGAGGGCAGATACGCAGTATTTT; CDR3aa: CASSQSGRADTQYF
v_gene: TRBV7-6; abundance: once; d_gene: -; j_gene: TRBJ1-2; CDR3nt: TGTGCCAGCAGCTACACCGAGCGTGGGGGCTACACCTTC; CDR3aa: CASSYTERGGYTF
v_gene: TRBV5-1; abundance: -; d_gene: -; j_gene: TRBJ2-7; CDR3nt: TGCGCCAGCAGCTTGCAGTTGGCAGGGTCATTCTACGAGCAGTACTTC; CDR3aa: CASSLQLAGSFYEQYF
v_gene: TRBV7-9; abundance: -; d_gene: TRBD2; j_gene: TRBJ2-1; CDR3nt: TGTGCCAGCAGCAGTCGACTAGCGGTGGAGCAGTTCTTC; CDR3aa: CASSSRLAVEQFF
v_gene: TRBV2; abundance: -; d_gene: -; j_gene: TRBJ1-1; CDR3nt: TGTGCCAGCAGTCTCGGGGTGTCGGCTGAAGCTTTCTTT; CDR3aa: CASSLGVSAEAFF
v_gene: TRBV5-1; abundance: -; d_gene: TRBD1; j_gene: TRBJ1-2; CDR3nt: TGCGCCAGCAGCGACCAGGAGGGGGCTAGGTATGGCTACACCTTC; CDR3aa: CASSDQEGARYGYTF
v_gene: TRBV11-2; abundance: -; d_gene: -; j_gene: TRBJ2-7; CDR3nt: TGTGCCAGCAGCTTGGCGGGGCAGAGCTCCTACGAGCAGTACTTC; CDR3aa: CASSLAGQSSYEQYF
v_gene: TRBV10-3; abundance: -; d_gene: TRBD1; j_gene: TRBJ1-1; CDR3nt: TGTGCCATCAGTCCTGGACAGGGGGGGACTGAAGCTTTCTTT; CDR3aa: CAISPGQGGTEAFF
v_gene: TRBV12-3/TRBV12-4; abundance: -; d_gene: -; j_gene: TRBJ1-5; CDR3nt: TGTGCCAGCAGTTTAGGGGGGGACCAGCATTTT; CDR3aa: CASSLGGDQHF
v_gene: TRBV20-1; abundance: -; d_gene: TRBD1; j_gene: TRBJ1-2; CDR3nt: TGCAGTGCTAGTGAAGGGACAGCCTCCTATGGCTACACCTTC; CDR3aa: CSASEGTASYGYTF
v_gene: TRBV3-1/TRBV3-2; abundance: -; d_gene: TRBD2; j_gene: TRBJ2-7; CDR3nt: TGTGCCAGCAGCCAGGGGACTAGTGGGTACGAGCAGTACTTC; CDR3aa: CASSQGTSGYEQYF
v_gene: TRBV5-4; abundance: -; d_gene: -; j_gene: TRBJ1-4; CDR3nt: TGTGCCAGCAGCCCCCCGGGTGCAACTAATGAAAAACTGTTTTTT; CDR3aa: CASSPPGATNEKLFF
v_gene: TRBV5-1; abundance: few; d_gene: -; j_gene: TRBJ1-1; CDR3nt: TGCGCCAGCAGAGACTCACAGAACACTGAAGCTTTCTTT; CDR3aa: CASRDSQNTEAFF
v_gene: TRBV4-3; abundance: -; d_gene: -; j_gene: TRBJ2-1; CDR3nt: TGCGCCAGCAGCCAAGGTCCGGGTCCACCCAATGAGCAGTTCTTC; CDR3aa: CASSQGPGPPNEQFF
v_gene: TRBV23-1; abundance: once; d_gene: TRBD1; j_gene: TRBJ2-6; CDR3nt: TGCGCCAGCAGTCTAAAAGACAGGGGATCAGGGGCCAACGTCCTGACTTTC; CDR3aa: CASSLKDRGSGANVLTF
v_gene: TRBV6-1; abundance: -; d_gene: TRBD1; j_gene: TRBJ2-1; CDR3nt: TGTGCCAGCAGTGAAGGGGGACAGGGTTACTACAATGAGCAGTTCTTC; CDR3aa: CASSEGGQGYYNEQFF
v_gene: TRBV6-1; abundance: once; d_gene: TRBD1; j_gene: TRBJ2-1; CDR3nt: TGTGCCAGCAGTGAGCAGGGGGCAGTTGAGCAGTTCTTC; CDR3aa: CASSEQGAVEQFF
v_gene: TRBV4-1; abundance: -; d_gene: -; j_gene: TRBJ1-3; CDR3nt: TGCGCCAGCAGCCCCTATGTAGGGGTGAGCTCTGGAAACACCATATATTTT; CDR3aa: CASSPYVGVSSGNTIYF
v_gene: TRBV9; abundance: once; d_gene: TRBD2; j_gene: TRBJ2-1; CDR3nt: TGTGCCAGCAGCGTAGGTAGCGGGGAATACAATGAGCAGTTCTTC; CDR3aa: CASSVGSGEYNEQFF
v_gene: TRBV4-3; abundance: few; d_gene: -; j_gene: TRBJ1-5; CDR3nt: TGCGCCAGCAGCCAAGATCTGGGACAACCTCCCTATAGCAATCAGCCCCAGCATTTT; CDR3aa: CASSQDLGQPPYSNQPQHF
v_gene: TRBV10-1; abundance: -; d_gene: -; j_gene: TRBJ2-1; CDR3nt: TGCGCCAGCAGTGAGTACAGGCCAAATGAGCAGTTCTTC; CDR3aa: CASSEYRPNEQFF
v_gene: TRBV5-1; abundance: -; d_gene: -; j_gene: TRBJ2-7; CDR3nt: TGCGCCAGCAGCTTGAAGTCTTTTACGCGGGCGAGCTCCTACGAGCAGTACTTC; CDR3aa: CASSLKSFTRASSYEQYF
v_gene: TRBV7-3; abundance: few; d_gene: -; j_gene: TRBJ1-4; CDR3nt: TGTGCCAGCAGCCTGTCCCTAGGTGAAAAACTGTTTTTT; CDR3aa: CASSLSLGEKLFF
v_gene: TRBV10-3; abundance: -; d_gene: TRBD1; j_gene: TRBJ1-3; CDR3nt: TGTGCCATCAGTCCCCCCGGGACAGCCAACCCGATCTCTGGAAACACCATATATTTT; CDR3aa: CAISPPGTANPISGNTIYF
v_gene: TRBV7-6; abundance: -; d_gene: TRBD1; j_gene: TRBJ1-1; CDR3nt: TGTGCCAGCAGCTCGAGACAGGGGGGGAACACTGAAGCTTTCTTT; CDR3aa: CASSSRQGGNTEAFF